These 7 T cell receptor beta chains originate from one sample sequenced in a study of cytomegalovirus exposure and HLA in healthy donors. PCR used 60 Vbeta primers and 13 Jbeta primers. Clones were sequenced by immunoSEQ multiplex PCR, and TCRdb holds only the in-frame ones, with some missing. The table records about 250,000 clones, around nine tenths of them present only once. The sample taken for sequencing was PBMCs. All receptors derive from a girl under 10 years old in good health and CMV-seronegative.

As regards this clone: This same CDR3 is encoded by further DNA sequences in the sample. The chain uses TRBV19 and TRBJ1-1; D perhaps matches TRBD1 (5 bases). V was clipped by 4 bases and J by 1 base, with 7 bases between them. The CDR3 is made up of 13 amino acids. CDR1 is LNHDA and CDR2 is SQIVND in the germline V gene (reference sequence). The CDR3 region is CASSTTGNTEAFF. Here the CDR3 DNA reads TGTGCCAGTAGTACAACAGGGAACACTGAAGCTTTCTTT. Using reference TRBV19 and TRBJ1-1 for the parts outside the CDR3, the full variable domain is DGGITQSPKYLFRKEGQNVTLSCEQNLNHDAMYWYRQDPGQGLRLIYYSQIVNDFQKGDIAEGYSVSREKKESFPLTVTSAQKNPTAFYLCASSTTGNTEAFFGQGTRLTVV.

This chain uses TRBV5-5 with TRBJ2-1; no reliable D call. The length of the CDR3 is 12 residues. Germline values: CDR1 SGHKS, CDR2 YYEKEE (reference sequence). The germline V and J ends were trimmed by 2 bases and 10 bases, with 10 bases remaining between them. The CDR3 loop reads CASSFPSAEQFF. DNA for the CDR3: TGTGCCAGCAGCTTCCCCTCCGCGGAGCAGTTCTTC.

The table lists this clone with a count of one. The chain's CDR3 is CSAGTDYGYTF. The CDR3 DNA reads TGCAGTGCGGGGACAGACTATGGCTACACCTTC. The V and J genes are TRBV20-1 and TRBJ1-2, with TRBD1 matching 7 bases. The CDR3 length is 11 residues. Germline V gives CDR1 DFQATT, CDR2 SNEGSKA (reference sequence). V gave up 6 bases and J gave up 3 bases; unmatched junction bases: 1.

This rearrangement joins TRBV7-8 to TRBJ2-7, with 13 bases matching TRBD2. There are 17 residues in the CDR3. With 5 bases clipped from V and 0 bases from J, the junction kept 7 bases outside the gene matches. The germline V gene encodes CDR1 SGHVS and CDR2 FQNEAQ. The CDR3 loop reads CASSRTSGGQLSYEQYF. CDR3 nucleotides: TGTGCCAGCAGCAGGACTAGCGGGGGCCAACTCTCCTACGAGCAGTACTTC. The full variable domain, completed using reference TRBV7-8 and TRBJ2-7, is GAGVSQSPRYKVAKRGQDVALRCDPISGHVSLFWYQQALGQGPEFLTYFQNEAQLDKSGLPSDRFFAERPEGSVSTLKIQRTQQEDSAVYLCASSRTSGGQLSYEQYFGPGTRLTVT.

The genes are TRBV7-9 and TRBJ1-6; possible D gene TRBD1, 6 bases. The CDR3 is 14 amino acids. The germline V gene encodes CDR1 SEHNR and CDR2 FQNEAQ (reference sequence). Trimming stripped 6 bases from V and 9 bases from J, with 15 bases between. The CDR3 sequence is CASSYTGPLSPLHF. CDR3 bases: TGTGCCAGCAGTTATACAGGGCCCCTTTCACCCCTCCACTTT.

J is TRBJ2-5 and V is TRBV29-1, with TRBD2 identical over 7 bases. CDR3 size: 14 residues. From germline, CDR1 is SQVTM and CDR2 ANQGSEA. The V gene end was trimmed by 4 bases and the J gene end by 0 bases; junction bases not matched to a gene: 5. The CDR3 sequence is CSVGPAGYQETQYF. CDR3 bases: TGCAGCGTTGGCCCAGCGGGGTACCAAGAGACCCAGTACTTC.

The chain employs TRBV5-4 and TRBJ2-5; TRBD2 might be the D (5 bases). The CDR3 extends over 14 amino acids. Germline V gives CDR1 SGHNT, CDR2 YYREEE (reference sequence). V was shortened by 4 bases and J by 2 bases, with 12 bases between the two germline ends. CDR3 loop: CASSTGRKQETQYF. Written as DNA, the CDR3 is TGTGCCAGCAGCACGGGGAGAAAACAAGAGACCCAGTACTTC.